These T cell receptor beta chains were read from a single sample in a study of T cell responses to AZD1222 COVID-19 vaccine. Data came from immunoSEQ multiplex PCR; TCRdb stores just in-frame clones and leaves some out. The repertoire holds some 150,000 clones, with just over 85% as singletons. The source material was peripheral blood, sampled 28 days after the second AZD1222 dose. These receptors came from an adult who received the AZD1222 COVID-19 vaccine. Both conserved end residues are part of each CDR3. The order of the fields is J gene, clone size, V gene, CDR3 protein. Part of the rows lack a size; the others show once, few, many or a class for expanded clones.

J: TRBJ1-1
size: NA
V: TRBV7-6
CDR3: CASTLVGGGTEAFF

J: TRBJ2-2
size: NA
V: TRBV27
CDR3: CASSFLGLTGELFF

J: TRBJ2-3
size: NA
V: TRBV4-1
CDR3: CASSPTGKLRTPGAQYF

J: TRBJ1-2
size: NA
V: TRBV19
CDR3: CASSPQGGGSYGYTF

J: TRBJ1-3
size: NA
V: TRBV19
CDR3: CASSRAGTGRGNTIYF

J: TRBJ1-1
size: NA
V: TRBV12-3/TRBV12-4
CDR3: CASSRTGTYEAFF

J: TRBJ2-1
size: NA
V: TRBV5-1
CDR3: CASSLDTSYNEQFF

J: TRBJ1-1
size: NA
V: TRBV27
CDR3: CASSLPGSPEAFF

J: TRBJ1-1
size: NA
V: TRBV9
CDR3: CASSVVGGGATEAFF

J: TRBJ1-1
size: NA
V: TRBV5-3
CDR3: CARSGPRGQNTEAFF

J: TRBJ1-1
size: once
V: TRBV5-6
CDR3: CASSLDPLVEAFF

J: TRBJ2-1
size: NA
V: TRBV11-2
CDR3: CASSSLFGEQFF

J: TRBJ2-7
size: NA
V: TRBV6-5
CDR3: CASSFGSFEQYF

J: TRBJ1-1
size: NA
V: TRBV18
CDR3: CASSVQRARNTEAFF

J: TRBJ2-1
size: NA
V: TRBV21-1
CDR3: CASSRRPPSGRVHEQFF

J: TRBJ2-6
size: NA
V: TRBV15
CDR3: CATSLDRAGANVLTF

J: TRBJ2-7
size: NA
V: TRBV5-1
CDR3: CASSLDRPSYEQYF

J: TRBJ2-7
size: NA
V: TRBV6-5
CDR3: CASRRDREAYEQYF

J: TRBJ1-1
size: NA
V: TRBV7-8
CDR3: CASSLGQGAEAFF

J: TRBJ2-5
size: NA
V: TRBV30
CDR3: CAWSVQGQGSLQYF

J: TRBJ2-7
size: NA
V: TRBV5-1
CDR3: CASSPDRLSYEQYF

J: TRBJ1-1
size: NA
V: TRBV27
CDR3: CASSPLSGRPEAFF